The 8 T cell receptor beta chains below all came from one sample that was sequenced in a study of OX40 agonist ivuxolimab in advanced cancers. Profiling relied on immunoSEQ multiplex PCR, and the TCRdb table lists in-frame clones only, not all of them. The sample includes fewer than 45,000 clones, more than 75% seen only once; the top ten take 9.5% to 15%. Material: CD4+ or CD8+ T cells sorted from blood, obtained in a trial of the OX40 agonist ivuxolimab. The source of these receptors is an adult with an advanced solid tumor such as melanoma, head and neck, liver or kidney cancer.

This clone was detected once. The chain carries TRBV27 and TRBJ2-7, with a possible D match to TRBD2 (6 bases). V lost 8 bases to trimming and J lost 5 bases, with 10 bases between them. This CDR3 region has 11 residues. From germline, CDR1 is MNHEY and CDR2 SMNVEV (reference sequence). CDR3 sequence: CASGRTDEQYF. As DNA, the CDR3 is TGTGCCAGCGGGAGGACCGACGAGCAGTACTTC.

The table lists this clone with a few counts. The V gene is TRBV5-4, the J gene TRBJ2-1; the match to TRBD2 covers 8 bases. The CDR3 is 15 residues long. With V trimmed by 3 bases and J by 10 bases, 12 bases remained unmatched. CDR1 is SGHNT and CDR2 is YYREEE in the germline V gene (reference sequence). DNA for the CDR3: TGTGCCAGCAGCTCTGGGGGAGCGGGAGAGCTGGAGCAGTTCTTC. This codes for CASSSGGAGELEQFF.

The rearrangement uses TRBV6-5 and TRBJ2-7; 9 bases align to TRBD1. CDR1 and CDR2 from the germline V gene are MNHEY and SVGAGI. This CDR3 region has 15 residues. The junction had 6 bases not matched to a gene; V was cut back by 5 bases and J by 1 base. The CDR3 loop is CASSAFGTGSYEQYF. The CDR3 DNA sequence: TGTGCCAGCAGTGCCTTCGGGACAGGGTCCTACGAGCAGTACTTC.

This clone was recorded once. The chain carries TRBV2 and TRBJ1-2; weak D call: TRBD1 (5 bases). The CDR3 sequence is 17 residues long. The germline gives CDR1 SNHLY, CDR2 FYNNEI. V shed 6 bases and J shed 5 bases, with 25 bases lying between them. This chain's CDR3 is CASSSAVDGAGVYGYTF. CDR3 nucleotide sequence: TGTGCCAGCAGCTCAGCAGTGGATGGGGCGGGCGTGTATGGCTACACCTTC.

The chain has TRBV9 and TRBJ2-7, with D perhaps TRBD1 or TRBD2 (6 bases each). Per the germline V gene, CDR1 is SGDLS and CDR2 is YYNGEE. This CDR3 is 15 amino acids long. V gave up 0 bases and J gave up 0 bases, with 10 bases separating them. This CDR3 is CASSVGGAGSYEQYF. The CDR3 region has the DNA TGTGCCAGCAGCGTAGGGGGGGCCGGCTCCTACGAGCAGTACTTC.

The chain links TRBV4-1 to TRBJ1-1; D gene ambiguous. Germline V gene data show CDR1 as MGHRA and CDR2 as YSYEKL. This CDR3 is 15 amino acids long. V was cut by 1 base and J by 1 base, with 10 bases left in between. CDR3 nucleotide sequence: TGCGCCAGCAGCCAAGTTTGGGGATCGAACACTGAAGCTTTCTTT. Residues: CASSQVWGSNTEAFF.

The rearrangement links TRBV6-6 to TRBJ2-3; the match to TRBD1 covers 9 bases. J gave up 12 bases and V 6 bases, and 13 bases lay outside the gene matches. The CDR3 extends over 14 amino acids. Germline lookup yields CDR1 MNHNY and CDR2 SVGAGI (reference sequence). CDR3 residues: CASSIIRTGESQYF. CDR3 bases: TGTGCCAGCAGCATTATACGGACAGGGGAGTCACAGTATTTT.

The gene calls are TRBV2 and TRBJ2-2; 14 positions match TRBD2. Germline CDR1 and CDR2: SNHLY and FYNNEI. CDR3 length: 16 residues. V shed 9 bases, J shed 5 bases, and the junction held 8 bases outside the gene matches. As DNA, the CDR3 is TGTGCCAGAAGGGGACTAGCGGGAGTTGAAACCGGGGAGCTGTTTTTT. As protein: CARRGLAGVETGELFF. The full variable domain, completed using reference TRBV2 and TRBJ2-2, is EPEVTQTPSHQVTQMGQEVILRCVPISNHLYFYWYRQILGQKVEFLVSFYNNEISEKSEIFDDQFSVERPDGSNFTLKIRSTKLEDSAMYFCARRGLAGVETGELFFGEGSRLTVL.